This passage covers 2 T cell receptor beta chains from one sample sequenced in a study of T cell clusters in autoimmune cytopenias. Each sample's input was around 250 ng genomic DNA, roughly 40,000 genome equivalents. One tube held mixed TRB-A and TRB-B primer pools for touch-down PCR. TCRdb reprocessed the multiplex PCR reads and keeps a single row for each CDR3 protein, giving no DNA. This sample's clone table lists some 8,000 distinct CDR3 sequences. Input material: peripheral blood. All receptors come from a human donor with an autoimmune cytopenia or autoimmune hepatitis (not recorded which).

This clonotype counts as medium-sized by frequency. The chain carries TRBV6-5 and TRBJ2-3. The germline gives CDR1 MNHEY, CDR2 SVGAGI. The CDR3 is 14 amino acids. The CDR3 loop reads CASRMRPSTDTQYF.

The chain recombines TRBV20-1 with TRBJ1-2; TCRdb lists TRBD1, though no DNA is available to test this call. The length of the CDR3 is 16 residues. Germline-derived CDR1 and CDR2 are DFQATT and SNEGSKA (reference sequence). Here the CDR3 reads CSARDTRTGANYGYTF.